These 9 T cell receptor beta chains were sequenced from one sample in a study of T-cell memory formation after mild COVID-19. TCRdb itself ran the 5' RACE reads through MiXCR, one entry per CDR3 protein. This sample carries around 470,000 distinct CDR3 sequences, 20% of them seen once, and the ten largest clones take roughly 8.4%. The sample was PBMCs or a T cell subset sorted from them (not recorded which). The receptors come from an adult woman who had mild COVID-19 (a few samples of this study predate the infection). Cell type and time point are not known.

This clonotype was seen a handful of times. The CDR3 loop is CASSPLGSDANYGYTF. The CDR3 nucleotides are TGCGCCAGCAGCCCCCTTGGATCGGACGCAAACTATGGCTACACCTTC. V and J are TRBV5-1 and TRBJ1-2; no definite D call. This CDR3 comprises 16 residues. Germline loops: CDR1 SGHRS, CDR2 YFSETQ. Deletions cut 4 bases from V and 2 bases from J, with 18 bases between.

This clonotype was seen just once. The V gene is TRBV5-5, the J gene TRBJ1-1; 7 bases agree with TRBD1. The CDR3 extends over 16 amino acids. CDR1 is SGHKS, CDR2 YYEKEE, per germline (reference sequence). The junction had 6 bases not matched to a gene; V was cut back by 0 bases and J by 1 base. The CDR3 sequence: CASSLAPGQRNTEAFF. For the CDR3, the DNA is TGTGCCAGCAGCTTGGCCCCGGGACAGAGGAACACTGAAGCTTTCTTT. Looking up the rest from reference TRBV5-5 and TRBJ1-1 gives the full variable domain: DAGVTQSPTHLIKTRGQQVTLRCSPISGHKSVSWYQQVLGQGPQFIFQYYEKEERGRGNFPDRFSARQFPNYSSELNVNALLLGDSALYLCASSLAPGQRNTEAFFGQGTRLTVV.

The chain links TRBV24-1 to TRBJ2-2; TRBD1 matches 8 bases. Germline V gene sequence: CDR1 KGHDR, CDR2 SFDVKD. The CDR3 has 16 amino acids. Trimming removed 2 bases from V and 1 base from J; junction bases left unmatched: 2. The chain's CDR3 is CATSDSGTGNTGELFF. The CDR3 nucleotides read TGTGCCACCAGTGATTCCGGGACAGGGAACACCGGGGAGCTGTTTTTT.

CDR3: CASSPPMQNNEQFF. The CDR3 DNA follows: TGTGCCAGCTCACCACCCATGCAGAACAATGAGCAGTTCTTC. The J gene is TRBJ2-1, the V gene TRBV18, with no clear D. The CDR3 covers 14 residues. The germline V and J ends were trimmed by 0 bases and 5 bases, with 8 bases remaining between them. Germline values: CDR1 KGHSH, CDR2 LQKENI.

This clonotype was seen a handful of times. This chain joins TRBV9 and TRBJ2-1; TRBD2 matches at 10 bases. Germline V lookup: CDR1 SGDLS, CDR2 YYNGEE. CDR3 length: 15 residues. V was pared by 0 bases and J by 6 bases, with 3 bases of the junction left unmatched. The CDR3 nucleotides read TGTGCCAGCAGCGTAGGGACTAGCGGCCCCAATGAGCAGTTCTTC. Translation: CASSVGTSGPNEQFF.

The chain employs TRBV4-3 and TRBJ2-2; D gene unclear. Trimming took off 0 bases at V and 0 bases at J, with 5 bases between the two ends. The CDR3 consists of 15 residues. The germline V gene has CDR1 LGHNA and CDR2 YSLEER. CDR3 coding DNA: TGCGCCAGCAGCCAAGATATGGCGAACACCGGGGAGCTGTTTTTT. Protein product: CASSQDMANTGELFF.

This clonotype came up a few times. This chain joins TRBV15 and TRBJ2-7, with a weak D call TRBD2 (5 bases). The CDR3 consists of 13 residues. In germline, CDR1 is LNHNV, CDR2 YYDKDF (reference sequence). The V end lost 3 bases, the J end lost 2 bases, and 8 bases lay between the germline ends. The CDR3 reads CATSSGITYEQYF. The CDR3 DNA is TGTGCCACCAGCAGCGGGATTACCTACGAGCAGTACTTC.

This chain uses TRBV2 with TRBJ1-1, with 10 bases matching TRBD1. V dropped 8 bases and J dropped 11; count of bases not matched to a gene: 11. Germline-derived CDR1 and CDR2 are SNHLY and FYNNEI. The CDR3 has 13 amino acids. In nucleotides, the CDR3 is TGTGCCAGCTTACGACAGGGGGCATCGGAGGCTTTCTTT. Protein sequence: CASLRQGASEAFF.

The V and J genes are TRBV7-2 and TRBJ1-1; 7 bases map to TRBD1. This CDR3 contains 15 residues. The V gene end was trimmed by 5 bases and the J gene end by 1 base; junction bases not matched to a gene: 7. Germline-derived CDR1 and CDR2 are SGHTA and FQGNSA. CDR3 amino acids: CASSDYRGGNTEAFF. Here the CDR3 DNA reads TGTGCCAGCAGCGATTACAGGGGAGGGAACACTGAAGCTTTCTTT. Full variable domain (outside the CDR3, taken from reference TRBV7-2 and TRBJ1-1): GAGVSQSPSNKVTEKGKDVELRCDPISGHTALYWYRQSLGQGLEFLIYFQGNSAPDKSGLPSDRFSAERTGGSVSTLTIQRTQQEDSAVYLCASSDYRGGNTEAFFGQGTRLTVV.